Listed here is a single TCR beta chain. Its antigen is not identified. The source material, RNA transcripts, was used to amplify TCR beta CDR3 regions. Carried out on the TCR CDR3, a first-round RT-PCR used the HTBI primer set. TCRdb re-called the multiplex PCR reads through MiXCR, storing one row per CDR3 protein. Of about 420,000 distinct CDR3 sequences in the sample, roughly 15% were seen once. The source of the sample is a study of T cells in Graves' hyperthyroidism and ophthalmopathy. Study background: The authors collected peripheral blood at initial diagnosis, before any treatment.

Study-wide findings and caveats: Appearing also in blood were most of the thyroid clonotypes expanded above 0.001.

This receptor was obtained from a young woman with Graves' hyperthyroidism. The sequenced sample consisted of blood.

The CDR3 spells CASSQGAGPRERTDTQYF. CDR3 DNA: TGCGCCAGCAGCCAAGGAGCGGGCCCTCGTGAACGCACAGATACGCAGTATTTT. The chain links TRBV4-3 to TRBJ2-3, with a possible D match to TRBD2 (6 bases). The CDR3 runs to 18 residues. Germline V gene sequence: CDR1 LGHNA, CDR2 YSLEER. Trimming removed 1 base from V and 1 base from J, with 18 bases in between.